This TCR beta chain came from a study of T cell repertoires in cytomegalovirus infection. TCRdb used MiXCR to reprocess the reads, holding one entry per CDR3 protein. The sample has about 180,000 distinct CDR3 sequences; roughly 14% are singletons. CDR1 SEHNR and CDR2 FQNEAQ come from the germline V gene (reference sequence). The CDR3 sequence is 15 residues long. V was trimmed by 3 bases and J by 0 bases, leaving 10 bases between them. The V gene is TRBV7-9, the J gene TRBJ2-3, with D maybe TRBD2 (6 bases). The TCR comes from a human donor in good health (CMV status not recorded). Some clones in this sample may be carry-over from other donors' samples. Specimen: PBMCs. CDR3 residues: CASSFPGTSTDTQYF. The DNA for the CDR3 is TGTGCCAGCAGCTTCCCCGGGACTAGCACAGATACGCAGTATTTT.